Reported below is one T cell receptor beta chain. The sample comes from a study of PD-L1 blockade in urothelial cancer. The overall study: Enrolled patients had been treated previously with 0 to 3 chemotherapy regimens.

TCRdb keeps only in-frame clones here, not all; method: immunoSEQ multiplex PCR. Seen here are 95,000 to 150,000 clones, roughly 88% observed once, and the top ten hold about 2.4%. The time point is: peripheral blood 6 weeks after treatment start. This CDR3 contains 15 residues. Unmatched junction bases numbered 7, after V lost 4 bases and J lost 4 bases. Germline V CDR1 and CDR2: MNHNY, SVGAGI (reference sequence). The origin of this receptor is a man between 50 and 59 years old with urothelial cancer. The sequencing used PBMCs, collected around atezolizumab (anti-PD-L1) treatment. The V and J genes are TRBV6-6 and TRBJ1-2; 9 nucleotides line up with TRBD1. CDR3 amino acids: CASSFGGQGSYGYTF. CDR3 coding DNA: TGTGCCAGCAGTTTTGGGGGACAGGGAAGCTATGGCTACACCTTC.